Presented here are 4 T cell receptor beta chains from one specimen sequenced in a study of shared clonotypes between healthy human individuals. Repertoires were generated with immunoSEQ multiplex PCR, while TCRdb's copy carries only in-frame clones and drops some. The table has millions of clones, 85% to 95% seen once; the top ten hold 0.1% to 0.15%. Sequenced: naive CD4+ T cells sorted from blood. Subset specified: CD45RA+ positively selected. These receptor sequences come from a man aged 18-30 years in good health.

The chain combines TRBV27 with TRBJ2-1, with 8 positions matching TRBD2. The V gene end was trimmed by 0 bases and the J gene end by 2 bases; junction bases not matched to a gene: 18. CDR1 is MNHEY, CDR2 SMNVEV, per germline (reference sequence). The CDR3 is 21 residues long. The CDR3 DNA sequence: TGTGCCAGCAGTTTATCGCCACCCCGAGGAGCGGGAGAGTCCGCCTACAATGAGCAGTTCTTC. Encoded protein: CASSLSPPRGAGESAYNEQFF.

About this clone: Other DNA variants within this sample encode the same CDR3. The chain carries TRBV9 and TRBJ2-1, with D maybe TRBD2 (6 bases). The CDR3 totals 15 residues. Germline V gene data show CDR1 as SGDLS and CDR2 as YYNGEE. V was shortened by 0 bases and J by 5 bases, with 12 bases between the two germline ends. CDR3: CASSVGLADNNEQFF. The CDR3 DNA sequence: TGTGCCAGCAGCGTAGGGTTAGCGGATAACAATGAGCAGTTCTTC.

Points on this clone: Other DNA sequences from this sample encode an identical CDR3 as well. The CDR3 DNA is TGTGCCAGTAGTGACAGGGGCTTCGACGAGCAGTACTTC. Amino acid sequence: CASSDRGFDEQYF. V usage is TRBV19 and J usage is TRBJ2-7; 8 nucleotides line up with TRBD1. The ends lost 5 bases at V and 5 bases at J; junction bases unmatched: 5. Germline V lookup: CDR1 LNHDA, CDR2 SQIVND (reference sequence). There are 13 residues in the CDR3.

This rearrangement joins TRBV6-6 to TRBJ1-3; unclear D gene. Germline loops: CDR1 MNHNY, CDR2 SVGAGI (reference sequence). Between the trimmed V and J ends, which lost 3 bases and 3 bases, there was a span of 9 bases. The CDR3 covers 14 residues. CDR3 loop: CASSYSEYGNTIYF. CDR3 nucleotide sequence: TGTGCCAGCAGTTATTCAGAGTATGGAAACACCATATATTTT.